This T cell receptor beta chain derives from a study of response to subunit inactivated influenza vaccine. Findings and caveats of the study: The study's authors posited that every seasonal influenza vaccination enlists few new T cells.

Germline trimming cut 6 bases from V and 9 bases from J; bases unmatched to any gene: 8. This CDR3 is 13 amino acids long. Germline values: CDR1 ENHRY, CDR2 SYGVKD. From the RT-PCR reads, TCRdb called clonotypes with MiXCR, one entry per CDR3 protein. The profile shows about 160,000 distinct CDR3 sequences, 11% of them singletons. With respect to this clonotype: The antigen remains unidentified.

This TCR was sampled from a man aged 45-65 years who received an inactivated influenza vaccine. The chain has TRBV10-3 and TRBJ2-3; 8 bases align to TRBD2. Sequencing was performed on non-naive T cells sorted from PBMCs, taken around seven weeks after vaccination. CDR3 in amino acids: CAISPNSGDTQYF. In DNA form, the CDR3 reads TGTGCCATCAGCCCGAATAGCGGGGACACGCAGTATTTT.